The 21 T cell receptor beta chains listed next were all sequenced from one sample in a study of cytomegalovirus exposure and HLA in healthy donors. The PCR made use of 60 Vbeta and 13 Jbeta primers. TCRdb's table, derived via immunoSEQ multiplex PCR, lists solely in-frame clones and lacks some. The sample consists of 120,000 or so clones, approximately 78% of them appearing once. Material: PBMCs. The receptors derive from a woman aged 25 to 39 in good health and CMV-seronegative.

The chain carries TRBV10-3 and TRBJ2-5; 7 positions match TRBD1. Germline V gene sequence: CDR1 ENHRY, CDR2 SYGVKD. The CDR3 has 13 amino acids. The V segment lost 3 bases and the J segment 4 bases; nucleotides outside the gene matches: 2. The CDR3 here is CAISDRGLETQYF. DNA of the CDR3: TGTGCCATCAGTGACAGGGGGTTAGAGACCCAGTACTTC.

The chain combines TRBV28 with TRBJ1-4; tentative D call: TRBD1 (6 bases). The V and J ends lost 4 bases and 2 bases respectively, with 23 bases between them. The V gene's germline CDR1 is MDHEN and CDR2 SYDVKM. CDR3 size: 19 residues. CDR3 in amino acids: CASSSGAWEPRGTNEKLFF. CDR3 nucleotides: TGTGCCAGCAGTTCAGGGGCTTGGGAGCCCCGGGGTACTAATGAAAAACTGTTTTTT.

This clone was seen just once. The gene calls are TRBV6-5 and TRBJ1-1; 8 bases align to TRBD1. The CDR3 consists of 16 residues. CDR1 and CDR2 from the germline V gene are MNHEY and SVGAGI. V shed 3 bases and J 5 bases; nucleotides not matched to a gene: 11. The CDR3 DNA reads TGTGCCAGCAGTTATTCCCCTCAGGGGGCCAGGACTGAAGCTTTCTTT. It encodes CASSYSPQGARTEAFF.

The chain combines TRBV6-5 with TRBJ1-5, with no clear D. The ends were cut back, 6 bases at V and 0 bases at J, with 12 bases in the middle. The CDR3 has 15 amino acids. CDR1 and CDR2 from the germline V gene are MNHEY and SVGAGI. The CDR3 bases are TGTGCCAGCAGGGCTACAGAGTATAGCAATCAGCCCCAGCATTTT. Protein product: CASRATEYSNQPQHF.

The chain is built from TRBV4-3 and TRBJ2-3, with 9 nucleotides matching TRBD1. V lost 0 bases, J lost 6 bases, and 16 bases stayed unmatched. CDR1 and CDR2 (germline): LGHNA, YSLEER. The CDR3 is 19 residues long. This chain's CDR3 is CASSQDVGTGFHVGDTQYF. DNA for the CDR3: TGCGCCAGCAGCCAAGATGTCGGGACAGGGTTTCATGTAGGGGATACGCAGTATTTT.

This CDR3 reads CAWSDGGTLEAFF. DNA for the CDR3: TGTGCCTGGAGTGACGGGGGGACACTTGAAGCTTTCTTT. The V and J genes are TRBV30 and TRBJ1-1; maybe TRBD1 (6 bases). Trimming left V 1 base short and J 7 bases short, with 13 bases between. CDR3 length: 13 amino acids. Per germline, CDR1 GTSNPN and CDR2 SVGIG (reference sequence).

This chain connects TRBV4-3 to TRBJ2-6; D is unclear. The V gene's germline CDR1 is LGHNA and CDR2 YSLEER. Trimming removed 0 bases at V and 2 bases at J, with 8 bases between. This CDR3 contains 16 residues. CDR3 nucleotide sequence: TGCGCCAGCAGCCAAGATCCGGCGGCTGGGGCCAACGTCCTGACTTTC. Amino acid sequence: CASSQDPAAGANVLTF.

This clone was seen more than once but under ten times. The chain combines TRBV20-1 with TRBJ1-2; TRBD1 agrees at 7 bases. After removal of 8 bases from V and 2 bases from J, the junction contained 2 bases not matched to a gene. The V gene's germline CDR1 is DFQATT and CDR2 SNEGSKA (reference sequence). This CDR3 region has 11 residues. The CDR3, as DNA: TGCAGTACAGGGGCCAACTATGGCTACACCTTC. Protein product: CSTGANYGYTF.

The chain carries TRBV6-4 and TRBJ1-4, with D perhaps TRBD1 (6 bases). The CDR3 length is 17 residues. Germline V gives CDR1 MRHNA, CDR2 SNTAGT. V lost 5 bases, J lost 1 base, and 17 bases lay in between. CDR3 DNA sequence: TGTGCCAGCAGTACGAGGACAGACCCTGGAACTAATGAAAAACTGTTTTTT. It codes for CASSTRTDPGTNEKLFF.

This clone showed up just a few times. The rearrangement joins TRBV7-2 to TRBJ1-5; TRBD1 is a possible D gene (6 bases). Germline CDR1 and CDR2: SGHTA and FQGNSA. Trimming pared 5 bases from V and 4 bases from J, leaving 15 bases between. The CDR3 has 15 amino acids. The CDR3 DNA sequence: TGTGCCAGCAGCGGCCAAACAGGGCTTAATCAGCCCCAGCATTTT. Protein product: CASSGQTGLNQPQHF.

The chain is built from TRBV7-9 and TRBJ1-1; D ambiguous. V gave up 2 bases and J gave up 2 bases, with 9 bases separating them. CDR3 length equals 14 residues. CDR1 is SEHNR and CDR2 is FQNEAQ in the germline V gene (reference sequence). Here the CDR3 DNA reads TGTGCCAGCAGCTTAAATACGGGAAACACTGAAGCTTTCTTT. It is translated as CASSLNTGNTEAFF.

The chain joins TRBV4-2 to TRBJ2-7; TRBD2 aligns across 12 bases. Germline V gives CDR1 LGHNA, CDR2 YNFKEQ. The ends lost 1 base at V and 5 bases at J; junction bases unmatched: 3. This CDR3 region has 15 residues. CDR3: CASSQASGRAHEQYF. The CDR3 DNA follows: TGTGCCAGCAGCCAAGCTAGCGGGAGGGCCCACGAGCAGTACTTC.

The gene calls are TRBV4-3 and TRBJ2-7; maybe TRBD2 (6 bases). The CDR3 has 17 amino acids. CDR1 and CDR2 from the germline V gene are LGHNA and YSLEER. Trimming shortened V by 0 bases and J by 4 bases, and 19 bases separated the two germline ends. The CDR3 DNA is TGCGCCAGCAGCCAAGAACTGGACGGACTATACATATACGAGCAGTACTTC. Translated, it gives CASSQELDGLYIYEQYF.

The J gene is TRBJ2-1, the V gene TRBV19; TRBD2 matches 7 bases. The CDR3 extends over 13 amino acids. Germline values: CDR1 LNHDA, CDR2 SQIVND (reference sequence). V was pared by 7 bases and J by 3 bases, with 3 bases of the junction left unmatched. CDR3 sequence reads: CASTTSNYNEQFF. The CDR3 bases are TGTGCCAGTACGACTAGCAACTACAATGAGCAGTTCTTC. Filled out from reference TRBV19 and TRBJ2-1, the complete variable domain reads DGGITQSPKYLFRKEGQNVTLSCEQNLNHDAMYWYRQDPGQGLRLIYYSQIVNDFQKGDIAEGYSVSREKKESFPLTVTSAQKNPTAFYLCASTTSNYNEQFFGPGTRLTVL.

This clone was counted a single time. CDR3 region: CASSEGGENTEAFF. CDR3 nucleotides: TGTGCCAGCAGTGAAGGAGGTGAGAACACTGAAGCTTTCTTT. V usage is TRBV2 and J usage is TRBJ1-1; D uncertain. The CDR3 covers 14 residues. Trimming shortened V by 1 base and J by 1 base, and 7 bases separated the two germline ends. Germline CDR1 SNHLY, CDR2 FYNNEI.

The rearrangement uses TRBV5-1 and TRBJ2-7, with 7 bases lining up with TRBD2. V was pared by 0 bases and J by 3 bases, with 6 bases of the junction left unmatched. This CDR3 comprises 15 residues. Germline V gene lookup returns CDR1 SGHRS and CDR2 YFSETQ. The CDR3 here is CASSLGAGVGYEQYF. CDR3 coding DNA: TGCGCCAGCAGCTTGGGGGCGGGAGTCGGCTACGAGCAGTACTTC.

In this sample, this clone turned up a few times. CDR3 in amino acids: CASSWGTGKNEQFF. Here the CDR3 DNA reads TGTGCCAGCAGCTGGGGGACAGGGAAGAATGAGCAGTTCTTC. The chain combines TRBV5-6 with TRBJ2-1; 9 bases are a match to TRBD1. J lost 7 bases, V lost 3 bases, and 5 bases had no gene match. The CDR3 spans 14 residues. CDR1 and CDR2 (germline): SGHDT, YYEEEE.

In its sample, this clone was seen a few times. The CDR3 sequence is CATGLADSYEQYF. CDR3 DNA: TGTGCCACCGGGCTAGCGGACTCCTACGAGCAGTACTTC. The rearrangement joins TRBV15 to TRBJ2-7, with 7 bases lining up with TRBD2. From germline, CDR1 is LNHNV and CDR2 YYDKDF (reference sequence). The CDR3 covers 13 residues. The trim removed 8 bases at V and 0 bases at J, leaving 4 bases unmatched.

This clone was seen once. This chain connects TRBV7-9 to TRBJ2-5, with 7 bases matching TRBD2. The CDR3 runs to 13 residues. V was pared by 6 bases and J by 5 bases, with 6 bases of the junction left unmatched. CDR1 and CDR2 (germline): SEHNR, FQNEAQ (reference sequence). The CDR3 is CASRSGLPETQYF. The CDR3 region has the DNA TGTGCCAGCAGATCGGGACTACCGGAGACCCAGTACTTC.

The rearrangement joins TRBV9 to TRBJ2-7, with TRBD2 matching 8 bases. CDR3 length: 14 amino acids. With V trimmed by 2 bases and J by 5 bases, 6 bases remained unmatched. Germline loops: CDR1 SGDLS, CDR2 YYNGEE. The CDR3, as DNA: TGTGCCAGCAGCGTGGGGACTAGAGGTAACGAGCAGTACTTC. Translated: CASSVGTRGNEQYF.

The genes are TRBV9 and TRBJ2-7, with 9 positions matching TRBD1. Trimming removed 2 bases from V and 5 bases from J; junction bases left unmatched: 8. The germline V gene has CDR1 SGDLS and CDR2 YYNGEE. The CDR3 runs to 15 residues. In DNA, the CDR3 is TGTGCCAGCAGCGTCTACGGGACAGGGATACACGAGCAGTACTTC. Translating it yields CASSVYGTGIHEQYF.